The 25 T cell receptor beta chains below all came from one sample that was sequenced in a study of cytotoxic CD8 clonotypes in ibrutinib-treated CLL. The repertoire was sequenced with immunoSEQ multiplex PCR; TCRdb's copy has only in-frame clones and lacks some. The sample yields roughly 300,000 clones, around 77% seen once. The sample consisted of PBMCs, taken at disease progression, from a patient treated with ibrutinib. These receptors were collected from a human donor with chronic lymphocytic leukemia.

This clone occurred a few times. The CDR3 DNA reads as TGTGCCAGCTGGAGTGGAGATCAGCCCCAGCATTTT. Residues: CASWSGDQPQHF. This chain joins TRBV28 and TRBJ1-5, with D unclear. V lost 8 bases and J 5 bases, leaving 10 bases between the germline ends. Germline CDR1 reads MDHEN; CDR2 reads SYDVKM. The CDR3 loop spans 12 amino acids.

Regarding this clone: Other DNA sequences in the same sample also yield this CDR3. The gene calls are TRBV18 and TRBJ2-5, with D unresolved. V lost 3 bases to trimming and J lost 1 base, with 6 bases between them. The CDR3 spans 13 residues. Germline V CDR1 and CDR2: KGHSH, LQKENI. The CDR3 loop reads CASSPGVQETQYF. The CDR3 coding sequence is TGTGCCAGCTCACCTGGGGTCCAAGAGACCCAGTACTTC. Using reference TRBV18 and TRBJ2-5 for the parts outside the CDR3, the full variable domain is NAGVMQNPRHLVRRRGQEARLRCSPMKGHSHVYWYRQLPEEGLKFMVYLQKENIIDESGMPKERFSAEFPKEGPSILRIQQVVRGDSAAYFCASSPGVQETQYFGPGTRLLVL.

The J gene is TRBJ1-4, the V gene TRBV4-1; no definite D call. Germline values: CDR1 MGHRA, CDR2 YSYEKL. The CDR3 covers 13 residues. As DNA, the CDR3 is TGCGCTACTCTAGAAGGCCAAGGGGAAAAACTGTTTTTT. It codes for CATLEGQGEKLFF.

The chain combines TRBV4-3 with TRBJ2-7, with TRBD2 as a possible D gene (6 bases). V gave up 0 bases and J gave up 3 bases, with 12 bases separating them. There are 15 residues in the CDR3. Germline CDR1 LGHNA, CDR2 YSLEER. The chain's CDR3 is CASSQDSLANYEQYF. The CDR3 nucleotides are TGCGCCAGCAGCCAAGACTCGCTAGCGAACTACGAGCAGTACTTC.

The V gene is TRBV7-9, the J gene TRBJ2-1; D perhaps matches TRBD2 (6 bases). CDR1 SEHNR and CDR2 FQNEAQ come from the germline V gene (reference sequence). V was shortened by 5 bases and J by 9 bases, with 14 bases between the two germline ends. The CDR3 covers 13 residues. Written as DNA, the CDR3 is TGTGCCAGCAGCCCAGGACTAATAAGTGAGCAGTTCTTC. This translates into CASSPGLISEQFF.

V gene TRBV29-1 combines with J gene TRBJ2-3, with D possibly TRBD2 on 6 matching bases. The CDR3 totals 12 residues. V was cut by 8 bases and J by 2 bases, with 11 bases left in between. Germline lookup yields CDR1 SQVTM and CDR2 ANQGSEA. CDR3 coding DNA: TGCAGCTTCCGGGAGTCCACAGATACGCAGTATTTT. Its translation: CSFRESTDTQYF.

The V call is TRBV11-3, the J call TRBJ2-7; D possibly corresponds to TRBD1 (5 bases). Germline values: CDR1 SGHNT, CDR2 YENEEA. This CDR3 comprises 13 residues. Trimming stripped 5 bases from V and 4 bases from J, with 12 bases between. CDR3 in DNA: TGTGCCAGCAGCCGAGGACACCAATACGAGCAGTACTTC. Protein sequence: CASSRGHQYEQYF.

The chain joins TRBV7-3 to TRBJ1-1; maybe TRBD1 (5 bases). Germline V gene sequence: CDR1 SGHTA, CDR2 FQGTGA. V dropped 1 base and J dropped 5 bases, with 8 bases sitting between them. The CDR3 covers 13 residues. The CDR3 protein is CASSLKPGTEAFF. The CDR3 nucleotides read TGTGCCAGCAGCTTAAAGCCAGGGACTGAAGCTTTCTTT.

To note about this clone: One junction end disagrees with the germline gene, perhaps due to a read error. The CDR3 here is CASSPQSSYEQYF. Written as DNA, the CDR3 is TGTGCCAGCTCCCCACAGAGCTCCTACGAGCAGTACTTC. This chain links TRBV18 with TRBJ2-7; D gene ambiguous. Germline V CDR1 and CDR2: KGHSH, LQKENI. The CDR3 sequence is 13 residues long.

The rearrangement uses TRBV25-1 and TRBJ1-1; D is perhaps TRBD1 (5 bases). The length of the CDR3 is 16 residues. Germline CDR1 is MGHDK and CDR2 is SYGVNS. With 4 bases removed from V and 1 base from J, the gap between germline ends came to 16 bases. CDR3 sequence (DNA): TGTGCCAGCAGTGGCAGGGTACTCTCGGGGAACACTGAAGCTTTCTTT. Its translation is CASSGRVLSGNTEAFF.

This clone appeared once. The CDR3 nucleotides read TGCGCCAGCCGGGGTACAGGGATTGGTGGAAACACCATATATTTT. Its protein is CASRGTGIGGNTIYF. The rearrangement links TRBV5-1 to TRBJ1-3; tentatively, D is TRBD1 (6 bases). The CDR3 runs 15 residues. The V gene's germline CDR1 is SGHRS and CDR2 YFSETQ. V lost 7 bases to trimming and J lost 3 bases, with 17 bases between them.

The chain has TRBV7-9 and TRBJ2-1, with 9 bases matching TRBD2. The V segment lost 4 bases and the J segment 6 bases; nucleotides outside the gene matches: 7. This CDR3 has 15 amino acids. Germline CDR1 is SEHNR and CDR2 is FQNEAQ (reference sequence). For the CDR3, the DNA is TGTGCCAGCAGCTCGGGGGCTAGCGGGATCAATGAGCAGTTCTTC. It encodes CASSSGASGINEQFF. Complete variable domain (other parts from reference TRBV7-9 and TRBJ2-1): DTGVSQNPRHKITKRGQNVTFRCDPISEHNRLYWYRQTLGQGPEFLTYFQNEAQLEKSRLLSDRFSAERPKGSFSTLEIQRTEQGDSAMYLCASSSGASGINEQFFGPGTRLTVL.

The chain joins TRBV9 to TRBJ2-3, with 7 bases aligning to TRBD1. Germline V gives CDR1 SGDLS, CDR2 YYNGEE. This CDR3 has 17 residues. V lost 0 bases, J lost 1 base, and 8 bases stayed unmatched. For the CDR3, the DNA is TGTGCCAGCAGCGTAGAGTCTCAGGGGGTTCGCACAGATACGCAGTATTTT. Amino acid sequence: CASSVESQGVRTDTQYF.

The chain has TRBV4-1 and TRBJ1-1, with D possibly being TRBD1 (5 bases). CDR3 size: 14 residues. CDR1 is MGHRA and CDR2 is YSYEKL in the germline V gene. Trimming pared 0 bases from V and 5 bases from J, leaving 10 bases between. The CDR3 DNA reads TGCGCCAGCAGCCAAGATTGGGGGTGGACTGAAGCTTTCTTT. Translated, it gives CASSQDWGWTEAFF.

The chain recombines TRBV18 with TRBJ1-1; 8 bases are a match to TRBD1. This CDR3 has 15 amino acids. Germline lookup yields CDR1 KGHSH and CDR2 LQKENI. The J segment lost 4 bases and the V segment lost 4 bases, leaving 8 bases of the junction unmatched. Written as DNA, the CDR3 is TGTGCCAGCTCACGGTATCAGGGGGCGTCCACTGAAGCTTTCTTT. This codes for CASSRYQGASTEAFF.

This clone has just a few counts. The rearrangement links TRBV5-1 to TRBJ2-1; D call uncertain. The CDR3 spans 12 residues. Per the germline V gene, CDR1 is SGHRS and CDR2 is YFSETQ. V was cut by 0 bases and J by 10 bases, with 8 bases left in between. Here the CDR3 reads CASSLGHLEQFF. CDR3 in DNA: TGCGCCAGCAGCTTGGGTCATTTAGAGCAGTTCTTC.

The V gene is TRBV18, the J gene TRBJ1-2; no firm D call. Trimming removed 3 bases at V and 4 bases at J, with 21 bases between. This CDR3 is built from 17 residues. From germline, CDR1 is KGHSH and CDR2 LQKENI. The CDR3 protein is CASSPRAGPTKGYGYTF. The CDR3, as DNA: TGTGCCAGCTCACCCCGAGCCGGGCCTACAAAGGGCTATGGCTACACCTTC.

The V and J genes are TRBV7-8 and TRBJ2-1, with D possibly matching TRBD2 (5 bases). The V and J ends lost 1 base and 13 bases respectively, with 8 bases between them. Germline loops: CDR1 SGHVS, CDR2 FQNEAQ. This CDR3 has 11 amino acids. The CDR3 reads CASSLVGEQFF. CDR3 DNA: TGTGCCAGCAGCTTAGTCGGGGAACAGTTCTTC.

The chain recombines TRBV2 with TRBJ2-7; 9 nucleotides match TRBD1. Losses at the gene ends were 5 bases for V and 2 bases for J; bases not matched to a gene: 7. CDR1 is SNHLY and CDR2 is FYNNEI in the germline V gene. The CDR3 has 15 amino acids. This chain's CDR3 is CASSSPGQGPYEQYF. The CDR3 DNA reads TGTGCCAGCAGTTCCCCGGGACAGGGACCCTACGAGCAGTACTTC.

This clone was observed a few times. This chain joins TRBV6-5 and TRBJ1-3; D gene ambiguous. There are 14 residues in the CDR3. Trimming removed 1 base from V and 0 bases from J, with 4 bases in between. Germline CDR1 reads MNHEY; CDR2 reads SVGAGI. The CDR3 nucleotides are TGTGCCAGCAGTTACTGGGGCTCTGGAAACACCATATATTTT. Translated, it gives CASSYWGSGNTIYF.

The chain joins TRBV9 to TRBJ2-1; 10 bases fit TRBD2. V lost 3 bases and J lost 7; bases outside the gene matches: 4. The CDR3 totals 14 residues. Per germline, CDR1 SGDLS and CDR2 YYNGEE. DNA for the CDR3: TGTGCCAGCAGCGATAGCGGGAGGTCAAATGAGCAGTTCTTC. Its protein product is CASSDSGRSNEQFF.

This clone was seen more than once but under ten times. V is TRBV28 and J is TRBJ1-5, with TRBD1 as a possible D gene (5 bases). This CDR3 is 16 amino acids long. V lost 7 bases and J 4 bases, leaving 20 bases between the germline ends. CDR1 and CDR2 from the germline V gene are MDHEN and SYDVKM. In DNA form, the CDR3 reads TGTGCCAGCACTATCCCCGGAGGGGTGTTTAATCAGCCCCAGCATTTT. Its protein product is CASTIPGGVFNQPQHF.

CDR3 in DNA: TGTGCCAGCAGTTGGACTAGCGGTTACAATGAGCAGTTCTTC. Translation gives CASSWTSGYNEQFF. The genes are TRBV25-1 and TRBJ2-1; TRBD2 agrees at 10 bases. Germline V lookup: CDR1 MGHDK, CDR2 SYGVNS. V lost 5 bases to trimming and J lost 4 bases; unmatched junction nucleotides: 2. This CDR3 has 14 residues. The full variable domain, its missing parts supplied by reference TRBV25-1 and TRBJ2-1, is EADIYQTPRYLVIGTGKKITLECSQTMGHDKMYWYQQDPGMELHLIHYSYGVNSTEKGDLSSESTVSRIRTEHFPLTLESARPSHTSQYLCASSWTSGYNEQFFGPGTRLTVL.

The chain joins TRBV25-1 to TRBJ1-1; D unclear. Germline CDR1 and CDR2: MGHDK and SYGVNS. The CDR3 loop spans 13 amino acids. The V end was cut by 4 bases, the J end by 0 bases, with 6 bases between. CDR3 amino acids: CASSVVLNTEAFF. DNA for the CDR3: TGTGCCAGCAGTGTAGTTTTGAACACTGAAGCTTTCTTT.

This clone has just one count. This chain uses TRBV5-6 with TRBJ1-6; TRBD1 might be the D (6 bases). This CDR3 has 14 residues. The V end lost 5 bases, the J end lost 6 bases, and 12 bases lay between the germline ends. In germline, CDR1 is SGHDT, CDR2 YYEEEE. DNA of the CDR3: TGTGCCAGCAGAGGGACAAGGACTAATTCACCCCTCCACTTT. As protein: CASRGTRTNSPLHF.